The 26 T cell receptor beta chains given below trace back to one sample, sequenced in a study of shared clonotypes between healthy human individuals. Clones were sequenced by immunoSEQ multiplex PCR, and TCRdb holds only the in-frame ones, with some missing. The sample yields more than 2 million clones, 85% to 95% seen once. CD45RO-negative cells were positively selected for CCR7, leaving out terminally differentiated effector memory CD45RA+ cells. The specimen was naive CD8+ T cells sorted from blood. The origin of the receptors is a man in his late teens or twenties in good health.

The V call is TRBV6-5, the J call TRBJ2-1; D gene unclear. Germline values: CDR1 MNHEY, CDR2 SVGAGI. Deletions cut 2 bases from V and 2 bases from J, with 10 bases between. The CDR3 loop spans 15 amino acids. The CDR3 loop is CASSYAPTPYNEQFF. The CDR3 DNA reads as TGTGCCAGCAGTTACGCGCCTACCCCCTACAATGAGCAGTTCTTC.

The chain is built from TRBV29-1 and TRBJ1-1, with 9 bases aligning to TRBD1. The V gene end was trimmed by 7 bases and the J gene end by 1 base; junction bases not matched to a gene: 7. CDR1 and CDR2 from the germline V gene are SQVTM and ANQGSEA. The CDR3 length is 14 residues. CDR3 region: CSGDRDPSNTEAFF. CDR3 DNA: TGCAGCGGGGACAGGGACCCCTCGAACACTGAAGCTTTCTTT. Looking up the rest from reference TRBV29-1 and TRBJ1-1 gives the full variable domain: SAVISQKPSRDICQRGTSLTIQCQVDSQVTMMFWYRQQPGQSLTLIATANQGSEATYESGFVIDKFPISRPNLTFSTLTVSNMSPEDSSIYLCSGDRDPSNTEAFFGQGTRLTVV.

The DNA of the CDR3 is TGTGCCAGCAGCCCCTCGGGTCTGAACACTGAAGCTTTCTTT. This encodes CASSPSGLNTEAFF. J is TRBJ1-1 and V is TRBV6-6, with D unresolved. CDR1 MNHNY and CDR2 SVGAGI come from the germline V gene (reference sequence). V was clipped by 6 bases and J by 0 bases, with 11 bases between them. The CDR3 has 14 residues.

In regard to this clone: Other DNA sequences in the same sample also yield this CDR3. J is TRBJ2-5 and V is TRBV5-4, with 13 positions matching TRBD2. The CDR3 is 17 amino acids. Losses at the gene ends were 0 bases for V and 5 bases for J; bases not matched to a gene: 7. The germline CDR1 and CDR2 sequences are SGHNT and YYREEE (reference sequence). The CDR3 DNA sequence: TGTGCCAGCAGCTTGGGACTAGCGGGAGGCTTGGGGGAGACCCAGTACTTC. Its translation: CASSLGLAGGLGETQYF.

This clone was observed a single time. This chain links TRBV6-6 with TRBJ2-5; TRBD2 agrees at 9 bases. Germline CDR1 reads MNHNY; CDR2 reads SVGAGI (reference sequence). V lost 4 bases and J lost 1; bases outside the gene matches: 7. This CDR3 contains 16 residues. The CDR3 coding sequence is TGTGCCAGCAGTTCCGGTCCGGGACTAGCCCAAGAGACCCAGTACTTC. It encodes CASSSGPGLAQETQYF.

For the CDR3, the DNA is TGTGCCAGCAGCTTAAGCCTAGCGGGAGGGTTAGATACGCAGTATTTT. It specifies CASSLSLAGGLDTQYF. The J gene is TRBJ2-3, the V gene TRBV7-2, with 12 nucleotides matching TRBD2. V shed 2 bases, J shed 5 bases, and the junction held 5 bases outside the gene matches. The CDR3 covers 16 residues. Germline CDR1 and CDR2: SGHTA and FQGNSA.

The chain uses TRBV18 and TRBJ2-3; TRBD2 agrees at 9 bases. V shed 1 base, J shed 4 bases, and the junction held 3 bases outside the gene matches. CDR3 size: 15 residues. Looked up from germline, CDR1 is KGHSH and CDR2 is LQKENI. CDR3 in amino acids: CASSPLAGEADTQYF. CDR3 sequence (DNA): TGTGCCAGCTCACCACTAGCGGGGGAGGCAGATACGCAGTATTTT. Drawing the rest from reference TRBV18 and TRBJ2-3, the complete variable domain is NAGVMQNPRHLVRRRGQEARLRCSPMKGHSHVYWYRQLPEEGLKFMVYLQKENIIDESGMPKERFSAEFPKEGPSILRIQQVVRGDSAAYFCASSPLAGEADTQYFGPGTRLTVL.

The rearrangement joins TRBV5-8 to TRBJ1-2; 12 bases align to TRBD1. The length of the CDR3 is 18 residues. The V gene's germline CDR1 is SGHTS and CDR2 YDEGEE. V gave up 4 bases and J gave up 3 bases; unmatched junction bases: 13. The chain's CDR3 is CASSELRDRGRDDYGYTF. DNA for the CDR3: TGTGCCAGCAGCGAACTCCGGGACAGGGGGCGCGATGACTATGGCTACACCTTC.

CDR3 loop: CASSTGPGEKLFF. CDR3 sequence (DNA): TGTGCCAGCAGCACGGGACCTGGTGAAAAACTGTTTTTT. This rearrangement joins TRBV9 to TRBJ1-4, with D possibly matching TRBD1 (5 bases). The CDR3 covers 13 residues. Trimming removed 4 bases from V and 7 bases from J, with 11 bases in between. Per germline, CDR1 SGDLS and CDR2 YYNGEE.

The J gene is TRBJ1-4, the V gene TRBV5-4; D ambiguous. V gave up 3 bases and J gave up 3 bases, with 9 bases separating them. The CDR3 extends over 14 amino acids. From germline, CDR1 is SGHNT and CDR2 YYREEE (reference sequence). The CDR3 region has the DNA TGTGCCAGCAGCTATCAAGGGTCTAATGAAAAACTGTTTTTT. Amino acids: CASSYQGSNEKLFF.

The CDR3 region has the DNA TGTGCCAGCAGTTACTTCGACTACTCCTACGAGCAGTACTTC. Protein: CASSYFDYSYEQYF. The V call is TRBV6-5, the J call TRBJ2-7; the D gene is possibly TRBD2 (5 bases). The CDR3 is 14 amino acids. Per the germline V gene, CDR1 is MNHEY and CDR2 is SVGAGI. The V gene lost 1 base and the J gene lost 0 bases, with 7 bases spanning the gap.

The genes are TRBV5-6 and TRBJ1-1; D uncertain. CDR1 is SGHDT, CDR2 YYEEEE, per germline. This CDR3 contains 14 residues. V lost 4 bases, J lost 1 base, and 11 bases lay in between. In DNA, the CDR3 is TGTGCCAGCAGCGGAAGGGTCTCGAACACTGAAGCTTTCTTT. Residues: CASSGRVSNTEAFF.

A single count supports this clone. This chain uses TRBV12-5 with TRBJ2-7, with a weak D call TRBD1 (5 bases). This CDR3 is built from 14 residues. Between the trimmed V and J ends, which lost 3 bases and 0 bases, there was a span of 9 bases. Germline CDR1 LGHNT, CDR2 FRNRAP. The DNA of the CDR3 is TGTGCTAGTGGTTTAGGGGCATTCTCCTACGAGCAGTACTTC. This codes for CASGLGAFSYEQYF.

This rearrangement joins TRBV4-3 to TRBJ2-2; D unresolved. Germline V gives CDR1 LGHNA, CDR2 YSLEER. This CDR3 contains 16 residues. V was clipped by 0 bases and J by 2 bases, with 10 bases between them. The CDR3 reads CASSQDLETNTGELFF. In DNA form, the CDR3 reads TGCGCCAGCAGCCAAGATCTGGAGACTAACACCGGGGAGCTGTTTTTT.

Note on this clone: Other DNA sequences within the sample encode an identical CDR3. Here the CDR3 DNA reads TGTGCCAGCAGCCTAGGGGCGGACGAGCAGTACTTC. As protein: CASSLGADEQYF. V is TRBV7-9 and J is TRBJ2-7, with D maybe TRBD1 (5 bases). Trimming took 5 bases from V and 5 from J, leaving 10 bases between them. The germline V gene encodes CDR1 SEHNR and CDR2 FQNEAQ (reference sequence). The CDR3 runs 12 residues.

This rearrangement joins TRBV19 to TRBJ1-2; D unclear. The CDR3 is 13 amino acids. Trimming took off 5 bases at V and 3 bases at J, with 10 bases between the two ends. CDR1 LNHDA and CDR2 SQIVND come from the germline V gene (reference sequence). This CDR3 reads CASSDYSDYGYTF. CDR3 nucleotides: TGTGCCAGTAGTGACTACTCGGACTATGGCTACACCTTC.

The rearrangement links TRBV2 to TRBJ1-3, with a tentative D call TRBD1 (6 bases). The germline CDR1 and CDR2 sequences are SNHLY and FYNNEI. There are 16 residues in the CDR3. The V and J ends lost 8 bases and 1 base respectively, with 18 bases between them. CDR3 nucleotide sequence: TGTGCCAGCGGAGGGGGGGAGACTATGTCTGGAAACACCATATATTTT. This gives the protein CASGGGETMSGNTIYF.

For the CDR3, the DNA is TGTGCCAGCAGCTTAAACTTGTGGACTGAAGCTTTCTTT. It specifies CASSLNLWTEAFF. V usage is TRBV27 and J usage is TRBJ1-1; D is uncertain. The germline V gene encodes CDR1 MNHEY and CDR2 SMNVEV (reference sequence). This CDR3 is built from 13 residues. V was shortened by 6 bases and J by 5 bases, with 13 bases between the two germline ends.

V usage is TRBV21-1 and J usage is TRBJ2-7; the tabulated D call, TRBD1, remains unverified against the DNA. TRBV21-1 is designated a pseudogene. This CDR3 spans 14 amino acids. The CDR3 coding sequence is TGTGCCAGCAGAAAGATCCCGGACAACTACGAGCAGTACTTC. This gives the protein CASRKIPDNYEQYF.

This clone has just a few counts. The chain combines TRBV7-9 with TRBJ1-2, with TRBD1 as a possible D gene (5 bases). Germline V gene lookup returns CDR1 SEHNR and CDR2 FQNEAQ (reference sequence). This CDR3 contains 16 residues. V was cut by 2 bases and J by 4 bases, with 17 bases left in between. The CDR3 protein is CASSLSAQDIFYGYTF. The CDR3 coding sequence is TGTGCCAGCAGCTTAAGTGCACAGGACATATTCTATGGCTACACCTTC. Using reference TRBV7-9 and TRBJ1-2 for the parts outside the CDR3, the full variable domain is DTGVSQNPRHKITKRGQNVTFRCDPISEHNRLYWYRQTLGQGPEFLTYFQNEAQLEKSRLLSDRFSAERPKGSFSTLEIQRTEQGDSAMYLCASSLSAQDIFYGYTFGSGTRLTVV.

This clone was seen just once. The rearrangement links TRBV25-1 to TRBJ2-1, with 7 bases that match TRBD1. CDR3 length: 14 residues. Germline V lookup: CDR1 MGHDK, CDR2 SYGVNS. V gave up 6 bases and J gave up 1 base; unmatched junction bases: 3. DNA of the CDR3: TGTGCCAGCAGGGGACAGAAATCCTACAATGAGCAGTTCTTC. Translation: CASRGQKSYNEQFF.

V and J are TRBV5-1 and TRBJ2-7, with D possibly being TRBD1 or TRBD2 (5 bases each). The germline V gene encodes CDR1 SGHRS and CDR2 YFSETQ. The V end lost 0 bases, the J end lost 2 bases, and 6 bases lay between the germline ends. There are 13 residues in the CDR3. CDR3 region: CASSLGDPYEQYF. The DNA of the CDR3 is TGCGCCAGCAGCTTGGGGGACCCCTACGAGCAGTACTTC.

The rearrangement links TRBV7-9 to TRBJ2-1; TRBD2 aligns across 7 bases. Germline V gene lookup returns CDR1 SEHNR and CDR2 FQNEAQ (reference sequence). The V segment lost 8 bases and the J segment 7 bases; nucleotides outside the gene matches: 5. The CDR3 totals 12 residues. This chain's CDR3 is CASHPGGNEQFF. DNA of the CDR3: TGTGCCAGCCACCCGGGGGGAAATGAGCAGTTCTTC.

The chain employs TRBV7-6 and TRBJ2-1; 10 nucleotides agree with TRBD2. Per germline, CDR1 SGHVS and CDR2 FNYEAQ. V lost 5 bases, J lost 7 bases, and 5 bases stayed unmatched. CDR3 size: 14 residues. In DNA form, the CDR3 reads TGTGCCAGCAGCCCCTGGACTAGCGGAAATGAGCAGTTCTTC. It yields the protein CASSPWTSGNEQFF.

This chain links TRBV30 with TRBJ1-5, with D hard to call. This CDR3 is built from 15 residues. The germline V gene has CDR1 GTSNPN and CDR2 SVGIG (reference sequence). V was shortened by 5 bases and J by 3 bases, with 17 bases between the two germline ends. The CDR3 reads CAWSDQPLANQPQHF. The DNA of the CDR3 is TGTGCCTGGTCCGACCAGCCCCTGGCCAATCAGCCCCAGCATTTT.

The chain uses TRBV6-5 and TRBJ2-7; D unresolved. With 2 bases removed from V and 6 bases from J, the gap between germline ends came to 11 bases. The CDR3 runs 13 residues. Per germline, CDR1 MNHEY and CDR2 SVGAGI. Here the CDR3 reads CASSYGPPGEQYF. The CDR3 DNA reads as TGTGCCAGCAGTTACGGACCTCCGGGCGAGCAGTACTTC.